The clone carrying this T cell receptor (beta chain) appeared a single time. What it binds is not known. It was with random hexamers that about 0.45 to 1 ug RNA was reverse transcribed. It was immunoSEQ multiplex PCR that amplified TCR beta CDR3 across 54 Vbeta and 13 Jbeta. TCRdb processed the immunoSEQ multiplex PCR reads anew with MiXCR; each CDR3 protein has one entry. The profile shows about 60,000 distinct CDR3 sequences, about 92% of them singletons. This specimen belongs to a study of CD8 T cells in Susac syndrome. Study-wide results and limits: An acknowledgment was made by the study that its TCR sequencing and HLA analysis involved relatively few individuals.

The trim removed 4 bases at V and 4 bases at J, leaving 8 bases unmatched. The germline V gene has CDR1 KGHSY and CDR2 FQNENV. This CDR3 is 16 amino acids long. The J gene is TRBJ2-1, the V gene TRBV16; 9 nucleotides agree with TRBD2. Sequenced sample: CD8+ T cells from PBMCs. This receptor was identified in a human donor in good health. The CDR3 protein is CASSLRAGGLYNEQFF. For the CDR3, the DNA is TGTGCCAGCAGCCTTAGAGCGGGGGGCCTATACAATGAGCAGTTCTTC.